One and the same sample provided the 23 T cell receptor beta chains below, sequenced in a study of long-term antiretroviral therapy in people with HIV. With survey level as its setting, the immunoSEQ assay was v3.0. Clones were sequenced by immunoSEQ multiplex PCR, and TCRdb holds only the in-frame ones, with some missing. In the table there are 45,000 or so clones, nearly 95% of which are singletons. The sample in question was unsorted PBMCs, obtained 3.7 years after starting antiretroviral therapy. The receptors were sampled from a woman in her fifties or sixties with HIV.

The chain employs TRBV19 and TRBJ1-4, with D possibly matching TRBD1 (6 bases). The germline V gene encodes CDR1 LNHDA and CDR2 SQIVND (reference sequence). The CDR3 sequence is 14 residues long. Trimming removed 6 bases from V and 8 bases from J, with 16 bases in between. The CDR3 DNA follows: TGTGCCAGTAGCACCGGTCGGGGGCGGGAAAAACTGTTTTTT. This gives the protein CASSTGRGREKLFF.

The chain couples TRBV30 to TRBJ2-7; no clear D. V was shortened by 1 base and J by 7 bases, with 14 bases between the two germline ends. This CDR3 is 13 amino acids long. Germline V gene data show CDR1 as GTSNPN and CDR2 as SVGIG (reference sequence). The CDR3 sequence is CAWSDPQPREQYF. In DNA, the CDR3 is TGTGCCTGGAGTGACCCGCAACCAAGGGAGCAGTACTTC. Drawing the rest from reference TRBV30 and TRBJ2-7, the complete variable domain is SQTIHQWPATLVQPVGSPLSLECTVEGTSNPNLYWYRQAAGRGLQLLFYSVGIGQISSEVPQNLSASRPQDRQFILSSKKLLLSDSGFYLCAWSDPQPREQYFGPGTRLTVT.

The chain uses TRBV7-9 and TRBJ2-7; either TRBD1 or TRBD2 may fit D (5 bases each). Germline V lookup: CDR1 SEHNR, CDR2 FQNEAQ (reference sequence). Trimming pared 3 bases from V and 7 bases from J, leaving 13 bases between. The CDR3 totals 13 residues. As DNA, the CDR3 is TGTGCCAGCAGCTTGGGGGATTTGGGGGAGCAGTACTTC. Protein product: CASSLGDLGEQYF.

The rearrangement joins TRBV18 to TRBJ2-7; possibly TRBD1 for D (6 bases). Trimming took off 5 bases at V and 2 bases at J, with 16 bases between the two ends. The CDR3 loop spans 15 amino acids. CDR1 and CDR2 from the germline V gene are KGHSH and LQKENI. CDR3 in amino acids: CASSINSQGTYEQYF. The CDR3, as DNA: TGTGCCAGCTCAATAAACTCACAGGGAACCTACGAGCAGTACTTC.

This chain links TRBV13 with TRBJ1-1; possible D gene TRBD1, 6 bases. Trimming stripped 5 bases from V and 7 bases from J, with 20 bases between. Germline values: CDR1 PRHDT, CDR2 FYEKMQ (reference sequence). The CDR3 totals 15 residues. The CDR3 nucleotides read TGTGCCAGCAGCCCGATACGGAGACAGGCCATTGAAGCTTTCTTT. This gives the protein CASSPIRRQAIEAFF.

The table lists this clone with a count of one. The chain's CDR3 is CAITQGTNTEAFF. Here the CDR3 DNA reads TGTGCCATCACACAGGGGACGAACACTGAAGCTTTCTTT. V and J are TRBV10-3 and TRBJ1-1; 7 nucleotides line up with TRBD1. CDR1 and CDR2 (germline): ENHRY, SYGVKD. This CDR3 has 13 residues. J was trimmed by 1 base and V by 7 bases; bases with no gene match: 3.

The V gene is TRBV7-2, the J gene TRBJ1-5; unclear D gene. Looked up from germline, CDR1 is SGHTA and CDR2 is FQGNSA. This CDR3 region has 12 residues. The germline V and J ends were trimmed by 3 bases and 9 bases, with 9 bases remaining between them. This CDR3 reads CASSLSEGPQHF. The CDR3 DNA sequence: TGTGCCAGCAGCTTGTCTGAGGGGCCCCAGCATTTT. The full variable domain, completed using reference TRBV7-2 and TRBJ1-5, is GAGVSQSPSNKVTEKGKDVELRCDPISGHTALYWYRQSLGQGLEFLIYFQGNSAPDKSGLPSDRFSAERTGGSVSTLTIQRTQQEDSAVYLCASSLSEGPQHFGDGTRLSIL.

The CDR3 sequence: CASAPDSSNTEAFF. In DNA form, the CDR3 reads TGTGCCAGCGCACCCGACAGCTCGAACACTGAAGCTTTCTTT. The chain combines TRBV27 with TRBJ1-1; D may be TRBD1 (5 bases). Germline V gene data show CDR1 as MNHEY and CDR2 as SMNVEV (reference sequence). The V and J ends lost 8 bases and 1 base respectively, with 14 bases between them. The CDR3 loop spans 14 amino acids.

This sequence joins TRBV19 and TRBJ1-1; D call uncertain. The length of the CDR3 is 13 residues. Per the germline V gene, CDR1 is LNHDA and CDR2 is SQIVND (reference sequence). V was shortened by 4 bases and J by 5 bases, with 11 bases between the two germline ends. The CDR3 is CASSSGRRTEAFF. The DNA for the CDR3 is TGTGCCAGTAGTAGTGGGAGGAGAACTGAAGCTTTCTTT. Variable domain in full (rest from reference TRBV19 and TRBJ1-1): DGGITQSPKYLFRKEGQNVTLSCEQNLNHDAMYWYRQDPGQGLRLIYYSQIVNDFQKGDIAEGYSVSREKKESFPLTVTSAQKNPTAFYLCASSSGRRTEAFFGQGTRLTVV.

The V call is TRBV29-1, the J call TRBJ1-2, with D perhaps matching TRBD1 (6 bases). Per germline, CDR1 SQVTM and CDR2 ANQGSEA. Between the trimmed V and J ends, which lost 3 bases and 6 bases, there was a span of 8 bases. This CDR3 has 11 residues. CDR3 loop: CSVEGGDGYTF. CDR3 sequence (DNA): TGCAGCGTTGAGGGGGGCGATGGCTACACCTTC.

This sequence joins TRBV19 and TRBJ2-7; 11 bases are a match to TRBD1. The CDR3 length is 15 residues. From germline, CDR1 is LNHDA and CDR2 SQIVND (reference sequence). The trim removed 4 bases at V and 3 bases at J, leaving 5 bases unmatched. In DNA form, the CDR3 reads TGTGCCAGTAGTAGGGGACAGGGGGTCCGCTACGAGCAGTACTTC. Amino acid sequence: CASSRGQGVRYEQYF.

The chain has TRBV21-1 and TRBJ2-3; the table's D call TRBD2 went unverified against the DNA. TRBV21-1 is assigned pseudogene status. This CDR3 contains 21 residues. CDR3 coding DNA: TGTGCCAGCAGCAAAGCGCAACTAGCGGGGGGTCTCTCGGAGGGCACAGATACGCAGTATTTT. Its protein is CASSKAQLAGGLSEGTDTQYF.

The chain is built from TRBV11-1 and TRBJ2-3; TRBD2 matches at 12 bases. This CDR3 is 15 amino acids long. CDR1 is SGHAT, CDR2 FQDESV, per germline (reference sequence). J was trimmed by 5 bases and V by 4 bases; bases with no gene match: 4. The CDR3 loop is CASSSSGGARDTQYF. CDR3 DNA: TGTGCCAGCAGCTCTAGCGGGGGGGCACGAGATACGCAGTATTTT.

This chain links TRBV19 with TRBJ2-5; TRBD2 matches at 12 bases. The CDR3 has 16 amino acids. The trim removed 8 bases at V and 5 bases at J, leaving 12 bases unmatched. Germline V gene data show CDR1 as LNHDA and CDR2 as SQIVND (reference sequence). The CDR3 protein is CASDPGTSGPRETQYF. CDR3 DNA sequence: TGTGCCAGTGACCCAGGGACTAGCGGGCCCCGGGAGACCCAGTACTTC. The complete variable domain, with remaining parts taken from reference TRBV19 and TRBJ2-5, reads DGGITQSPKYLFRKEGQNVTLSCEQNLNHDAMYWYRQDPGQGLRLIYYSQIVNDFQKGDIAEGYSVSREKKESFPLTVTSAQKNPTAFYLCASDPGTSGPRETQYFGPGTRLLVL.

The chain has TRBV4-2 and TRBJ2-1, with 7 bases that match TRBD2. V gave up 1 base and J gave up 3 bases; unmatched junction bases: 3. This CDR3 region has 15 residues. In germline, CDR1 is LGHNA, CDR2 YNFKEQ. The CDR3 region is CASSQASGIYNEQFF. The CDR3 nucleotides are TGTGCCAGCAGCCAAGCCAGCGGGATCTACAATGAGCAGTTCTTC.

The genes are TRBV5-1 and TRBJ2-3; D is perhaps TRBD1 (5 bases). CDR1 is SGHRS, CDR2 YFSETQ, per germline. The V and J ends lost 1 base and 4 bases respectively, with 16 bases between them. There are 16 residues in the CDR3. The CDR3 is CASSLRRTGAADTQYF. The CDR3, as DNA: TGCGCCAGCAGCTTGCGCCGAACAGGCGCCGCAGATACGCAGTATTTT.

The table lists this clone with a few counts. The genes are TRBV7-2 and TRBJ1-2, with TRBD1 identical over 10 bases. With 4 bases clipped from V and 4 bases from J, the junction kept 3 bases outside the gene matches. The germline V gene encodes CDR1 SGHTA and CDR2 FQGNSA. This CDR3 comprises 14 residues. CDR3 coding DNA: TGTGCCAGCAGCTCGGACAGGGGGGCCTATGGCTACACCTTC. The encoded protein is CASSSDRGAYGYTF.

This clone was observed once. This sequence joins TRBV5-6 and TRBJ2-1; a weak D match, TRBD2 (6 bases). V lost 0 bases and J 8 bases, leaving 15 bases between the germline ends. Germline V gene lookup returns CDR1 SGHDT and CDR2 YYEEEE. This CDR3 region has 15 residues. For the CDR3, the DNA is TGTGCCAGCAGCTTGGCCGGGGGTAGTTTGGATGAGCAGTTCTTC. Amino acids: CASSLAGGSLDEQFF. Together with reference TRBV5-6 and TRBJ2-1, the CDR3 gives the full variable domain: DAGVTQSPTHLIKTRGQQVTLRCSPKSGHDTVSWYQQALGQGPQFIFQYYEEEERQRGNFPDRFSGHQFPNYSSELNVNALLLGDSALYLCASSLAGGSLDEQFFGPGTRLTVL.

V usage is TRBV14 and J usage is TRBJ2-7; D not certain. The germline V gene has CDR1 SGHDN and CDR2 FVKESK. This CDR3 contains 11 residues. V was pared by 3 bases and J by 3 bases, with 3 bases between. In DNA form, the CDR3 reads TGTGCCAGCAGCCAGCACTACGAGCAGTACTTC. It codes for CASSQHYEQYF.

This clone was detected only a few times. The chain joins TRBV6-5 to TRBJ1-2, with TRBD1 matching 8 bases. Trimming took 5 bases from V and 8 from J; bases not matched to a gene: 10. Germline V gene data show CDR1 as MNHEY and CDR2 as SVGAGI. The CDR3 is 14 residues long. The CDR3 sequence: CASSERDRPEGYTF. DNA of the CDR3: TGTGCCAGCAGTGAAAGGGACAGGCCTGAGGGCTACACCTTC.

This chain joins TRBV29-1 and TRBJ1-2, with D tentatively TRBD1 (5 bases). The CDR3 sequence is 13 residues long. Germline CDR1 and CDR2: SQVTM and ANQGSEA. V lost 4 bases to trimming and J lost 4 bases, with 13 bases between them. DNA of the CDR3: TGCAGCGTTGGGGACGGAGATTTCTATGGCTACACCTTC. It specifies CSVGDGDFYGYTF.

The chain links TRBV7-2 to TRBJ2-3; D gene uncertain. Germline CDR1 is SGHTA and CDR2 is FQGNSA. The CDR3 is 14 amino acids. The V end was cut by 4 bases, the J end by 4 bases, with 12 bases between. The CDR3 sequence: CASSSPTTADTQYF. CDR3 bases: TGTGCCAGCAGCTCGCCCACCACGGCAGATACGCAGTATTTT.

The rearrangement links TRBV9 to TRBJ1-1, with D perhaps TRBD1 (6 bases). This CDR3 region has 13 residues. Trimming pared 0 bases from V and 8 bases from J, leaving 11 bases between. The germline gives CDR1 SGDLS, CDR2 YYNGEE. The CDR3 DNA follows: TGTGCCAGCAGCGTAGACCTCGGGACAGAAGCTTTCTTT. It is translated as CASSVDLGTEAFF.